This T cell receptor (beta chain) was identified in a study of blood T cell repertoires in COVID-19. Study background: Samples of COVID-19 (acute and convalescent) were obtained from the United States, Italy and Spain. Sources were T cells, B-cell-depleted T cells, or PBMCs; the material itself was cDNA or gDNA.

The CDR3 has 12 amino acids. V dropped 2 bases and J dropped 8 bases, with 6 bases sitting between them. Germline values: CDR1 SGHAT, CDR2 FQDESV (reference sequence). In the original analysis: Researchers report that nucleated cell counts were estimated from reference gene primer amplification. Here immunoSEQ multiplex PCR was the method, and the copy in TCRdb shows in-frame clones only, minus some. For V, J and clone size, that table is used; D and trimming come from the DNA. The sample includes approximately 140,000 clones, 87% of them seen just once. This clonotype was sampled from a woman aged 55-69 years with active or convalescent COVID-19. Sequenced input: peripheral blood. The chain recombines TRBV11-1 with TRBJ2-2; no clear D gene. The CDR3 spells CASSLSQGELFF. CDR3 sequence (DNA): TGTGCCAGCAGCTTATCACAGGGGGAGCTGTTTTTT.